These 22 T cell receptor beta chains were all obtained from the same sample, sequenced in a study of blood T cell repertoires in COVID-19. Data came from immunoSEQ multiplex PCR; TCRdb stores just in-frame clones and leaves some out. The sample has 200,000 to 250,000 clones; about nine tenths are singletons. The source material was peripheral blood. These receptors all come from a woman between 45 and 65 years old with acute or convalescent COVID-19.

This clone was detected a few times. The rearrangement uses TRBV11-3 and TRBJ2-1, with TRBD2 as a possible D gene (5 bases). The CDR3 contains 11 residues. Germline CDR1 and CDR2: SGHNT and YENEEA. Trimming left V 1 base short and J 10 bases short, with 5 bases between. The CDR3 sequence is CASSLGGEQFF. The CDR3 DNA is TGTGCCAGCAGCTTAGGCGGGGAGCAGTTCTTC.

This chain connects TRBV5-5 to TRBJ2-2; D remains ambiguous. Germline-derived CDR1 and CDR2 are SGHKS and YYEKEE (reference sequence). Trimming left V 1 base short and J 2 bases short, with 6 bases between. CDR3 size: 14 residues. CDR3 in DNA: TGTGCCAGCAGCTTGCCAGGAAACACCGGGGAGCTGTTTTTT. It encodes CASSLPGNTGELFF.

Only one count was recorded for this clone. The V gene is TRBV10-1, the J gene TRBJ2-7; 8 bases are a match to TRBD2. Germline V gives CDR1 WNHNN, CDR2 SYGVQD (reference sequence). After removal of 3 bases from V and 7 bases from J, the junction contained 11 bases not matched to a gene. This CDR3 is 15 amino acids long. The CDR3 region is CASSEVAGTSSEQYF. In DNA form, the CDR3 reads TGCGCCAGCAGTGAAGTAGCGGGAACTAGTTCGGAGCAGTACTTC.

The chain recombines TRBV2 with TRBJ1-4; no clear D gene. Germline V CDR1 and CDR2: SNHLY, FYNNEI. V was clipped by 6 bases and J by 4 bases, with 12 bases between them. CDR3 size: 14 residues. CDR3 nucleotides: TGTGCCAGCAGGGAAAGGGAGAATAATGAAAAACTGTTTTTT. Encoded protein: CASRERENNEKLFF. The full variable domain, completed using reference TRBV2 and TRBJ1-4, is EPEVTQTPSHQVTQMGQEVILRCVPISNHLYFYWYRQILGQKVEFLVSFYNNEISEKSEIFDDQFSVERPDGSNFTLKIRSTKLEDSAMYFCASRERENNEKLFFGSGTQLSVL.

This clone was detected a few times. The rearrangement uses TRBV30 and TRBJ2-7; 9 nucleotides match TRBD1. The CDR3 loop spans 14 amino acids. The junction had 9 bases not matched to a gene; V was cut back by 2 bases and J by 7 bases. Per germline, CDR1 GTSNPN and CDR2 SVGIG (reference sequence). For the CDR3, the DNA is TGTGCCTGGAGTCACATGGGACAGGGACGGGAGCAGTACTTC. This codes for CAWSHMGQGREQYF.

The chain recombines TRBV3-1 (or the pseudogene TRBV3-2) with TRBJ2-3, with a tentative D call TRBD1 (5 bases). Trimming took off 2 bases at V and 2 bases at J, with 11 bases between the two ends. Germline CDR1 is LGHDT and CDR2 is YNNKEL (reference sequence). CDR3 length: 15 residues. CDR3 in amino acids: CASSQFSGFTDTQYF. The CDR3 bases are TGTGCCAGCAGCCAATTTTCAGGGTTCACAGATACGCAGTATTTT.

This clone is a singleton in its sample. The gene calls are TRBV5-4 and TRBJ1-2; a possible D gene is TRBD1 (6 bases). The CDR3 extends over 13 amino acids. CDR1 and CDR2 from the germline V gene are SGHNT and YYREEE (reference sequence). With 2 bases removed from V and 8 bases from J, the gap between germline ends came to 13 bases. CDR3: CASSLRGFMGYTF. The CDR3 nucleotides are TGTGCCAGCAGCTTAAGGGGGTTTATGGGCTACACCTTC.

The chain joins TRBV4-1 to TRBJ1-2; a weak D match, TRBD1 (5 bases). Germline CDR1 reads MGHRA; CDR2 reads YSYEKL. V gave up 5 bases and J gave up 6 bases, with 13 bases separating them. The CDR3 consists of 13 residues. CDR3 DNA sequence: TGCGCCAGCAGCTGGCGGAGGGGTGATGGCTACACCTTC. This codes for CASSWRRGDGYTF.

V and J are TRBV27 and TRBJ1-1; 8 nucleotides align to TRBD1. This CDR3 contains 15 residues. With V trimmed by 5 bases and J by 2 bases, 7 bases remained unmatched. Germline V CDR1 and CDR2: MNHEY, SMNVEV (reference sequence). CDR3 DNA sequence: TGTGCCAGCAGTCCACTTCAGGGGGCCAACACTGAAGCTTTCTTT. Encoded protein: CASSPLQGANTEAFF.

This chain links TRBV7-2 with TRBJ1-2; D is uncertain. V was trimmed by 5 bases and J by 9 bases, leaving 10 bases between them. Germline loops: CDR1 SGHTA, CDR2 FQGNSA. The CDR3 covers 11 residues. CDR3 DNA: TGTGCCAGCAGCAATACGGGGAGCTACACCTTC. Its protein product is CASSNTGSYTF.

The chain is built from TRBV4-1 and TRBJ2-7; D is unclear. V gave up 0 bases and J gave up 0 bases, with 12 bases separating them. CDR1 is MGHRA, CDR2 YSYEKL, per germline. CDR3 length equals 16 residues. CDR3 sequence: CASSQDRTESSYEQYF. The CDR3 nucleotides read TGCGCCAGCAGCCAAGATAGAACCGAAAGCTCCTACGAGCAGTACTTC.

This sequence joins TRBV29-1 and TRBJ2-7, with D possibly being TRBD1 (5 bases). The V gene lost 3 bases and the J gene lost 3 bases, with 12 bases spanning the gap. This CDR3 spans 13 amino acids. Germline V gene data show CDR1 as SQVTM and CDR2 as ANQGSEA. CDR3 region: CSVDPGNSYEQYF. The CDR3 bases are TGCAGCGTTGATCCAGGGAACAGCTACGAGCAGTACTTC.

The DNA of the CDR3 is TGTGCCAGCAGCTACGAGACAGCCACCTACGAGCAGTACTTC. It encodes CASSYETATYEQYF. V is TRBV7-2 and J is TRBJ2-7, with D tentatively TRBD1 (5 bases). The germline V gene encodes CDR1 SGHTA and CDR2 FQGNSA. This CDR3 comprises 14 residues. V was cut by 4 bases and J by 2 bases, with 12 bases left in between.

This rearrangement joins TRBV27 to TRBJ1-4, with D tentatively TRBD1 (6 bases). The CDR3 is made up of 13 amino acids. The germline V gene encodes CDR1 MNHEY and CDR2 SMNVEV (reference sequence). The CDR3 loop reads CVPPGAREEKLFF. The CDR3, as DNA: TGTGTCCCCCCAGGGGCTCGAGAAGAAAAACTGTTTTTT.

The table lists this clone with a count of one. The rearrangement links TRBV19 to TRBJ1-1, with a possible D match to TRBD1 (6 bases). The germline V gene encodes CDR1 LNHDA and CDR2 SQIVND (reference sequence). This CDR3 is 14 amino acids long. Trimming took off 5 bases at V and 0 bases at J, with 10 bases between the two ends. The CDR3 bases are TGTGCCAGTAGTGACGGACAGATGAACACTGAAGCTTTCTTT. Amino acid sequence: CASSDGQMNTEAFF.

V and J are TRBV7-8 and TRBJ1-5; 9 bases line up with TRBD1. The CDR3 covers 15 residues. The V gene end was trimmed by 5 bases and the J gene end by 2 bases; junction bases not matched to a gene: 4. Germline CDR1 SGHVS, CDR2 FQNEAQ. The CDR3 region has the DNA TGTGCCAGCAGCCAGGGACAGGGCGGCAATCAGCCCCAGCATTTT. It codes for CASSQGQGGNQPQHF.

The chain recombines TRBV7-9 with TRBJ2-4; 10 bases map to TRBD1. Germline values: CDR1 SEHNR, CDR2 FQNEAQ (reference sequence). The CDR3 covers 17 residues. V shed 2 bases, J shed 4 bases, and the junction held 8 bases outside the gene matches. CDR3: CASSLMPGQGTKNIQYF. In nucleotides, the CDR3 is TGTGCCAGCAGCTTAATGCCGGGACAGGGGACGAAAAACATTCAGTACTTC.

CDR3 sequence reads: CSASMGQYGYTQYF. The DNA for the CDR3 is TGCAGTGCCAGTATGGGACAGTACGGATATACGCAGTATTTT. The V gene is TRBV20-1, the J gene TRBJ2-3; 7 bases are shared with TRBD1. CDR3 size: 14 residues. V gave up 6 bases and J gave up 7 bases; unmatched junction bases: 13. From germline, CDR1 is DFQATT and CDR2 SNEGSKA (reference sequence).

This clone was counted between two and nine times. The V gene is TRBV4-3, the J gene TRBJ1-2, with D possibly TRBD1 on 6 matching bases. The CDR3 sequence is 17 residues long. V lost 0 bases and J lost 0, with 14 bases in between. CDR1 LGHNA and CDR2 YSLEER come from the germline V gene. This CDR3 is CASSQDPHRETNYGYTF. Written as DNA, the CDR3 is TGCGCCAGCAGCCAAGATCCCCACAGGGAAACTAACTATGGCTACACCTTC.

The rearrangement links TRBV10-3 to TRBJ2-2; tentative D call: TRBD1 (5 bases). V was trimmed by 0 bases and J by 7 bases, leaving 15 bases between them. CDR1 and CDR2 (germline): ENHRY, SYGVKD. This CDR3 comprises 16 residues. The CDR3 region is CAISESKGLSYGELFF. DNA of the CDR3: TGTGCCATCAGTGAGTCAAAGGGGCTTTCGTACGGGGAGCTGTTTTTT.

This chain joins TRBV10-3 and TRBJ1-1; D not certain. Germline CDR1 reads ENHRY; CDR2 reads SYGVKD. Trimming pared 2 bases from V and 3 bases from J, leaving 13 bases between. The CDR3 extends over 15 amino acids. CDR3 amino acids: CAISEPGEWYTEAFF. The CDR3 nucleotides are TGTGCCATCAGTGAGCCCGGAGAATGGTACACTGAAGCTTTCTTT.

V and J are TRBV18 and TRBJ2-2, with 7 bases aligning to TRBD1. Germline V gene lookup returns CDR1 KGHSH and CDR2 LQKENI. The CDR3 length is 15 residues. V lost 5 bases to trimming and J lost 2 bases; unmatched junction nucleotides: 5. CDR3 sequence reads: CASSKDRSNTGELFF. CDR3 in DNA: TGTGCCAGCTCAAAGGACAGGAGTAACACCGGGGAGCTGTTTTTT.